The 19 T cell receptor beta chains presented below share a single source sample, sequenced in a study of T cell responses to AZD1222 COVID-19 vaccine (dated by TCRdb to the early 2020s). To prepare the library, the immunoSEQ multiplex PCR assay was applied. TCRdb carries this immuneACCESS record with in-frame sequences only. Its versions omit some clonotypes, under half of them owing to an unresolved V gene in the studies checked, with the rest unexplained. The sample data list 150,000 or so clones, and approximately 89% of these were observed just once. The leading ten clones occupy 4% to 6% of the sample. In the paper's terms, the time point label means: baseline before first vaccination. Sequenced here: peripheral blood, sampled on day 0 of AZD1222 vaccination. These receptors originate from an adult in good health.

The gene calls are TRBV6-2 or TRBV6-3 and TRBJ1-5, with D tentatively TRBD1 (5 bases). Germline lookup yields CDR1 MNHEY and CDR2 SVGEGT. Trimming pared 6 bases from V and 3 bases from J, leaving 15 bases between. The CDR3 is made up of 15 amino acids. The CDR3 DNA is TGTGCCAGCAGCCGACCTCCGGGGGACAATCAGCCCCAGCATTTT. It is translated as CASSRPPGDNQPQHF.

The gene calls are TRBV18 and TRBJ1-5, with 8 bases aligning to TRBD1. Trimming took 3 bases from V and 7 from J; bases not matched to a gene: 8. The CDR3 sequence is 15 residues long. Germline V gives CDR1 KGHSH, CDR2 LQKENI. CDR3 coding DNA: TGTGCCAGCTCACCTGCCGGACAGGGAGAGCAGCCCCAGCATTTT. It yields the protein CASSPAGQGEQPQHF.

J is TRBJ1-6 and V is TRBV9, with D possibly matching TRBD1 (5 bases). Germline CDR1 reads SGDLS; CDR2 reads YYNGEE. This CDR3 comprises 15 residues. V dropped 4 bases and J dropped 7 bases, with 15 bases sitting between them. The DNA of the CDR3 is TGTGCCAGCAGCTCCGGGAGGGGTCCAAATTCACCCCTCCACTTT. It yields the protein CASSSGRGPNSPLHF.

V gene TRBV5-6 combines with J gene TRBJ2-7; the match to TRBD2 covers 7 bases. The CDR3 covers 13 residues. V lost 7 bases and J lost 5; bases outside the gene matches: 9. CDR1 and CDR2 (germline): SGHDT, YYEEEE. The DNA of the CDR3 is TGTGCCAGCGGACGGGGGGTTATTAACGAGCAGTACTTC. This translates into CASGRGVINEQYF.

The genes are TRBV27 and TRBJ1-5; 7 bases fit TRBD1. The CDR3 loop spans 15 amino acids. V lost 5 bases and J lost 5; bases outside the gene matches: 9. From germline, CDR1 is MNHEY and CDR2 SMNVEV (reference sequence). CDR3 region: CASSTNRGRDQPQHF. In DNA form, the CDR3 reads TGTGCCAGCAGTACTAACAGGGGAAGGGATCAGCCCCAGCATTTT.

J is TRBJ2-7 and V is TRBV25-1; unclear D gene. CDR3 length: 13 amino acids. Trimming removed 4 bases at V and 5 bases at J, with 12 bases between. CDR1 is MGHDK and CDR2 is SYGVNS in the germline V gene. The CDR3 spells CASSVKGLHEQYF. CDR3 nucleotide sequence: TGTGCCAGCAGTGTAAAAGGCCTCCACGAGCAGTACTTC.

V gene TRBV2 combines with J gene TRBJ1-2; weak D call: TRBD1 (5 bases). CDR3 length: 13 amino acids. Trimming removed 5 bases at V and 2 bases at J, with 9 bases between. CDR1 and CDR2 from the germline V gene are SNHLY and FYNNEI. As DNA, the CDR3 is TGTGCCAGCAGTACCGACAGCAACTATGGCTACACCTTC. This translates into CASSTDSNYGYTF.

The chain carries TRBV6-2 or TRBV6-3 and TRBJ1-6; D call uncertain. This CDR3 contains 15 residues. V lost 0 bases, J lost 12 bases, and 15 bases lay in between. Germline CDR1 MNHEY, CDR2 SVGEGT. CDR3 region: CASSYSREPWKPLHF. CDR3 DNA sequence: TGTGCCAGCAGTTACTCGAGAGAGCCTTGGAAACCCCTCCACTTT.

The rearrangement joins TRBV11-2 to TRBJ1-3; D might be TRBD1 (6 bases). Germline V gives CDR1 SGHAT, CDR2 FQNNGV. Trimming took off 2 bases at V and 0 bases at J, with 20 bases between the two ends. There are 19 residues in the CDR3. Written as DNA, the CDR3 is TGTGCCAGCAGCTTATTTTCGGGACATTCTTCGAGCTCTGGAAACACCATATATTTT. Translating it yields CASSLFSGHSSSSGNTIYF.

This sequence joins TRBV4-1 and TRBJ2-7; D call uncertain. The germline V and J ends were trimmed by 1 base and 6 bases, with 16 bases remaining between them. The CDR3 is 15 amino acids. Germline V gene data show CDR1 as MGHRA and CDR2 as YSYEKL. The CDR3 DNA is TGCGCCAGCAGCCAAGTTGACTCCAGTTTATCCGAGCAGTACTTC. This gives the protein CASSQVDSSLSEQYF.

The chain carries TRBV7-9 and TRBJ1-2; no clear D. The CDR3 sequence is 13 residues long. V lost 5 bases to trimming and J lost 6 bases, with 13 bases between them. Germline CDR1 SEHNR, CDR2 FQNEAQ (reference sequence). CDR3 sequence: CASSHPRGNGYTF. Here the CDR3 DNA reads TGTGCCAGCAGCCACCCCCGGGGTAATGGCTACACCTTC.

V gene TRBV19 combines with J gene TRBJ2-7; D might be TRBD2 (7 bases). Germline-derived CDR1 and CDR2 are LNHDA and SQIVND (reference sequence). V lost 3 bases and J 7 bases, leaving 13 bases between the germline ends. This CDR3 contains 13 residues. CDR3 loop: CASSMRGGWEQYF. In DNA form, the CDR3 reads TGTGCCAGTAGTATGAGGGGGGGCTGGGAGCAGTACTTC.

This rearrangement joins TRBV5-1 to TRBJ2-7, with 11 positions matching TRBD1. Losses at the gene ends were 5 bases for V and 0 bases for J; bases not matched to a gene: 4. In germline, CDR1 is SGHRS, CDR2 YFSETQ. The CDR3 runs to 15 residues. The CDR3 spells CASRAGTGGSYEQYF. CDR3 DNA: TGCGCCAGCAGGGCCGGGACAGGGGGCTCCTACGAGCAGTACTTC.

The V and J genes are TRBV25-1 and TRBJ2-1, with 7 nucleotides matching TRBD2. CDR1 MGHDK and CDR2 SYGVNS come from the germline V gene. V lost 5 bases and J lost 6; bases outside the gene matches: 19. The CDR3 length is 18 residues. CDR3 amino acids: CASSRSSGYLGTPNEQFF. DNA of the CDR3: TGTGCCAGCAGTAGGTCTAGCGGTTACCTTGGGACTCCCAATGAGCAGTTCTTC.

The J gene is TRBJ2-2, the V gene TRBV28; maybe TRBD1 (6 bases). The CDR3 is 17 residues long. V gave up 4 bases and J gave up 1 base, with 16 bases separating them. Germline lookup yields CDR1 MDHEN and CDR2 SYDVKM. As DNA, the CDR3 is TGTGCCAGCAGTTCACACCCCCGACAGGAGAACACCGGGGAGCTGTTTTTT. Translating it yields CASSSHPRQENTGELFF.

The V call is TRBV6-2 or TRBV6-3, the J call TRBJ1-5; tentatively, D is TRBD1 (6 bases). This CDR3 is 19 amino acids long. Germline V lookup: CDR1 MNHEY, CDR2 SVGEGT. V lost 2 bases and J lost 0, with 20 bases in between. This CDR3 reads CASSYRRGYGSNSNQPQHF. The CDR3 bases are TGTGCCAGCAGTTACCGCAGGGGTTACGGGAGTAATAGCAATCAGCCCCAGCATTTT.

The gene calls are TRBV27 and TRBJ2-3; D not resolved. The CDR3 spans 13 residues. The V end lost 8 bases, the J end lost 1 base, and 10 bases lay between the germline ends. CDR1 and CDR2 (germline): MNHEY, SMNVEV (reference sequence). The CDR3 region has the DNA TGTGCCAGCCACCACGGGCGCACAGATACGCAGTATTTT. It yields the protein CASHHGRTDTQYF.

The gene calls are TRBV7-8 and TRBJ1-1; D remains unclear. The V gene's germline CDR1 is SGHVS and CDR2 FQNEAQ. CDR3 size: 16 residues. V was cut by 5 bases and J by 5 bases, with 21 bases left in between. CDR3 bases: TGTGCCAGCAGCCCCTGGGCGTCAGGCGGGGATACTGAAGCTTTCTTT. It translates to CASSPWASGGDTEAFF.

CDR3 coding DNA: TGTGCCAGCAGTTACTCGATCAGTCTGCCAGGGGAAGGCTACACCTTC. Encoded protein: CASSYSISLPGEGYTF. The V and J genes are TRBV6-5 and TRBJ1-2; TRBD1 might be the D (6 bases). The V end lost 0 bases, the J end lost 8 bases, and 19 bases lay between the germline ends. The CDR3 length is 16 residues. Germline-derived CDR1 and CDR2 are MNHEY and SVGAGI.